One sample yielded the 27 T cell receptor beta chains listed below, sequenced in a study of blood T cells in healthy people across ages. A sample-barcoded 5' primer and a J-beta primer mix were used in a second PCR of roughly 6 to 11 cycles. MiXCR was run by TCRdb on the 5' RACE reads, yielding one entry per CDR3 protein. The table includes fewer than 2,000,000 distinct CDR3 sequences, about 31% detected once. The sequencing sample was made of blood. These receptors were collected from a woman in her twenties or thirties in good health.

This clonotype was seen many times. This chain uses TRBV27 with TRBJ2-7; possible D gene TRBD2, 6 bases. Germline CDR1 MNHEY, CDR2 SMNVEV (reference sequence). This CDR3 has 17 residues. V was clipped by 0 bases and J by 2 bases, with 17 bases between them. The CDR3 region is CASSLSHGEALTYEQYF. The DNA of the CDR3 is TGTGCCAGCAGTTTATCCCACGGGGAGGCACTAACCTACGAGCAGTACTTC.

The chain has TRBV10-3 and TRBJ2-1; no clear D gene. CDR1 ENHRY and CDR2 SYGVKD come from the germline V gene. The CDR3 has 12 amino acids. V was cut by 6 bases and J by 7 bases, with 10 bases left in between. The CDR3, as DNA: TGTGCCATCAGCCCCTATGGGAATGAGCAGTTCTTC. It specifies CAISPYGNEQFF.

This clonotype was picked up many times. V gene TRBV20-1 combines with J gene TRBJ2-7, with TRBD1 identical over 7 bases. CDR1 is DFQATT and CDR2 is SNEGSKA in the germline V gene (reference sequence). The CDR3 runs 14 residues. Trimming at V came to 7 bases and at J to 0 bases, leaving 9 bases not matched to a gene. The CDR3 protein is CSVISGTASYEQYF. The CDR3, as DNA: TGCAGTGTCATTTCCGGGACAGCCTCCTACGAGCAGTACTTC.

V and J are TRBV20-1 and TRBJ2-7; 7 positions agree with TRBD2. The CDR3 extends over 15 amino acids. CDR1 DFQATT and CDR2 SNEGSKA come from the germline V gene (reference sequence). V lost 0 bases, J lost 3 bases, and 8 bases stayed unmatched. The CDR3 nucleotides read TGCAGTGCTAGAGATCCCTGGGCTAGCGGCTACGAGCAGTACTTC. Its translation is CSARDPWASGYEQYF.

This clonotype turned up a few times. V is TRBV20-1 and J is TRBJ2-1; 10 positions agree with TRBD2. The CDR3 has 12 amino acids. J was trimmed by 7 bases and V by 8 bases; bases with no gene match: 5. Per germline, CDR1 DFQATT and CDR2 SNEGSKA (reference sequence). The DNA for the CDR3 is TGCAGTCCAGCGGGGGGGTTGAATGAGCAGTTCTTC. This codes for CSPAGGLNEQFF.

This clonotype was detected a few times. V and J are TRBV7-9 and TRBJ2-1; D is unresolved. V was clipped by 5 bases and J by 5 bases, with 19 bases between them. This CDR3 is 16 amino acids long. Germline V gene lookup returns CDR1 SEHNR and CDR2 FQNEAQ (reference sequence). CDR3 residues: CASSKVGPRRNNEQFF. The CDR3 DNA is TGTGCCAGCAGCAAGGTGGGCCCTAGAAGGAACAATGAGCAGTTCTTC.

Regarding this clonotype: A read error may produce the germline difference seen at one junction end. The chain couples TRBV5-5 to TRBJ2-7; D possibly uses TRBD1 or TRBD2 (5 bases each). The germline V gene has CDR1 SGHKS and CDR2 YYEKEE (reference sequence). The CDR3 spans 15 residues. The chain's CDR3 is CASGLGVAHAYEQYF. The CDR3 nucleotides read TGTGCCAGCGGCTTGGGGGTAGCGCATGCCTACGAGCAGTACTTC.

This chain connects TRBV27 to TRBJ2-1, with 11 bases lining up with TRBD2. The CDR3 consists of 19 residues. Unmatched junction bases numbered 13, after V lost 5 bases and J lost 1 base. Germline loops: CDR1 MNHEY, CDR2 SMNVEV (reference sequence). The CDR3 is CASSPGPGLAVRSYNEQFF. The CDR3 bases are TGTGCCAGCAGTCCTGGGCCGGGACTAGCGGTCAGATCCTACAATGAGCAGTTCTTC.

J is TRBJ2-5 and V is TRBV4-2; 12 positions agree with TRBD2. Near its end, the DNA agrees better with TRBJ2-7, so the J call may be wrong. Germline lookup yields CDR1 LGHNA and CDR2 YNFKEQ. The length of the CDR3 is 16 residues. CDR3 sequence reads: CASSQGGASGGDEQYF. CDR3 DNA sequence: TGTGCCAGCAGCCAAGGAGGGGCTAGCGGGGGGGACGAGCAGTACTTC.

This chain connects TRBV2 to TRBJ2-2; the D gene is possibly TRBD1 (5 bases). V shed 3 bases and J shed 5 bases, with 7 bases lying between them. Germline V CDR1 and CDR2: SNHLY, FYNNEI. The CDR3 totals 13 residues. CDR3 DNA: TGTGCCAGCAGTGATGCAGGGACCGGGGAGCTGTTTTTT. As protein: CASSDAGTGELFF.

V and J are TRBV27 and TRBJ1-6; tentatively, D is TRBD1 (6 bases). Germline CDR1 is MNHEY and CDR2 is SMNVEV (reference sequence). The CDR3 runs 14 residues. Between the trimmed V and J ends, which lost 6 bases and 2 bases, there was a span of 8 bases. The CDR3 region is CASRTGTYNSPLHF. Written as DNA, the CDR3 is TGTGCCAGCAGGACAGGAACCTATAATTCACCCCTCCACTTT.

This clonotype was seen a handful of times. V gene TRBV27 combines with J gene TRBJ2-7; 8 positions agree with TRBD1. Germline V gene sequence: CDR1 MNHEY, CDR2 SMNVEV (reference sequence). With 5 bases clipped from V and 5 bases from J, the junction kept 8 bases outside the gene matches. This CDR3 has 14 residues. DNA for the CDR3: TGTGCCAGCAGTCCCGTCGCAGGGGGCCACGAGCAGTACTTC. Translated, it gives CASSPVAGGHEQYF.

This chain uses TRBV7-8 with TRBJ2-3; 12 nucleotides agree with TRBD2. The germline V gene has CDR1 SGHVS and CDR2 FQNEAQ. This CDR3 contains 19 residues. After removal of 3 bases from V and 2 bases from J, the junction contained 12 bases not matched to a gene. The CDR3 DNA follows: TGTGCCAGCAGCTTCCTCGGGACGGCTAGCGGGGGGGTCACAGATACGCAGTATTTT. It yields the protein CASSFLGTASGGVTDTQYF.

This chain links TRBV20-1 with TRBJ1-6; D is unclear. The V and J ends lost 0 bases and 4 bases respectively, with 10 bases between them. CDR3 size: 15 residues. Germline CDR1 reads DFQATT; CDR2 reads SNEGSKA (reference sequence). The CDR3 loop reads CSARDGAVYNSPLHF. The DNA for the CDR3 is TGCAGTGCTAGAGATGGCGCAGTTTATAATTCACCCCTCCACTTT.

Ten or more counts support this clonotype. The chain uses TRBV20-1 and TRBJ2-7, with 13 bases matching TRBD2. CDR3 length: 15 amino acids. Germline V gives CDR1 DFQATT, CDR2 SNEGSKA (reference sequence). With V trimmed by 4 bases and J by 5 bases, 8 bases remained unmatched. This CDR3 reads CSATGLAGVSHEQYF. The CDR3 DNA follows: TGCAGTGCTACCGGACTAGCGGGAGTAAGCCACGAGCAGTACTTC.

This chain uses TRBV27 with TRBJ2-7, with a possible D match to TRBD2 (6 bases). Germline values: CDR1 MNHEY, CDR2 SMNVEV (reference sequence). V gave up 1 base and J gave up 2 bases, with 15 bases separating them. CDR3 size: 16 residues. This CDR3 is CASSLFGTGLTYEQYF. CDR3 DNA sequence: TGTGCCAGCAGTTTATTTGGGACTGGATTAACCTACGAGCAGTACTTC.

The gene calls are TRBV19 and TRBJ2-6, with D possibly matching TRBD1 (5 bases). CDR1 LNHDA and CDR2 SQIVND come from the germline V gene (reference sequence). V was pared by 3 bases and J by 4 bases, with 10 bases between. There are 15 residues in the CDR3. DNA for the CDR3: TGTGCCAGTAGTATTTCTGGGGCCGGGGCCAACGTCCTGACTTTC. Encoded protein: CASSISGAGANVLTF.

V gene TRBV4-1 combines with J gene TRBJ1-1; D remains unclear. Germline V gene data show CDR1 as MGHRA and CDR2 as YSYEKL. The V gene lost 0 bases and the J gene lost 5 bases, with 19 bases spanning the gap. The CDR3 is made up of 17 amino acids. CDR3 coding DNA: TGCGCCAGCAGCCAAGATTTTTTCCAGTCATATGGAACTGAAGCTTTCTTT. Protein sequence: CASSQDFFQSYGTEAFF.

This clonotype was observed a few times. The rearrangement joins TRBV6-1 to TRBJ1-2, with 9 bases aligning to TRBD1. Germline V gene sequence: CDR1 MNHNS, CDR2 SASEGT. Unmatched junction bases numbered 8, after V lost 7 bases and J lost 5 bases. The CDR3 extends over 14 amino acids. Here the CDR3 reads CASNPTGGAYGYTF. The CDR3 DNA follows: TGTGCCAGCAACCCAACAGGGGGCGCATATGGCTACACCTTC.

The chain has TRBV28 and TRBJ2-3, with D unresolved. CDR1 MDHEN and CDR2 SYDVKM come from the germline V gene. The length of the CDR3 is 13 residues. Trimming removed 6 bases from V and 2 bases from J, with 9 bases in between. CDR3 coding DNA: TGTGCCAGCAGCTTTGAGTTCACAGATACGCAGTATTTT. It codes for CASSFEFTDTQYF.

With respect to this clonotype: The junction departs from the called germline gene at one end, perhaps through a read error. This chain joins TRBV20-1 and TRBJ2-7; D is undetermined. CDR3 length: 14 amino acids. Germline values: CDR1 DFQATT, CDR2 SNEGSKA (reference sequence). The CDR3 loop is CSARALKFYYKQYF. For the CDR3, the DNA is TGCAGTGCTAGAGCCCTAAAGTTTTACTACAAGCAGTACTTC.

V and J are TRBV3-1 and TRBJ2-7, with 7 positions matching TRBD2. V lost 1 base and J lost 1; bases outside the gene matches: 13. This CDR3 is built from 18 residues. The germline CDR1 and CDR2 sequences are LGHDT and YNNKEL (reference sequence). This CDR3 is CASSQGIGGRGRSYEQYF. In DNA, the CDR3 is TGTGCCAGCAGCCAAGGGATTGGTGGGCGGGGGAGATCCTACGAGCAGTACTTC.

V is TRBV27 and J is TRBJ1-2; a weak D match, TRBD1 (6 bases). The V gene lost 3 bases and the J gene lost 6 bases, with 17 bases spanning the gap. CDR1 MNHEY and CDR2 SMNVEV come from the germline V gene (reference sequence). CDR3 length: 15 residues. DNA for the CDR3: TGTGCCAGCAGTTTCGGGGGCAGGGGCTTGGATGGCTACACCTTC. This encodes CASSFGGRGLDGYTF.

This clonotype was counted between two and nine times. The chain links TRBV4-1 to TRBJ2-5; 13 positions agree with TRBD2. V lost 2 bases and J lost 3; bases outside the gene matches: 6. This CDR3 contains 17 residues. CDR1 is MGHRA and CDR2 is YSYEKL in the germline V gene. CDR3 region: CASSQHGLAGEKETQYF. The CDR3 bases are TGCGCCAGCAGCCAACATGGACTAGCGGGGGAGAAAGAGACCCAGTACTTC.

This rearrangement joins TRBV13 to TRBJ2-3; TRBD2 might be the D (5 bases). Germline V gives CDR1 PRHDT, CDR2 FYEKMQ (reference sequence). There are 16 residues in the CDR3. V lost 2 bases to trimming and J lost 3 bases, with 15 bases between them. The CDR3 DNA reads TGTGCCAGCAGCTTAAGCGCGAGCGGAGTTACAGATACGCAGTATTTT. It specifies CASSLSASGVTDTQYF.

V and J are TRBV7-2 and TRBJ2-1; D might be TRBD1 (6 bases). Germline V CDR1 and CDR2: SGHTA, FQGNSA. This CDR3 is built from 16 residues. V dropped 6 bases and J dropped 2 bases, with 17 bases sitting between them. DNA for the CDR3: TGTGCCAGCAGTCCCGCGAGGGGGTACCCCTACAATGAGCAGTTCTTC. Protein product: CASSPARGYPYNEQFF. Looking up the rest from reference TRBV7-2 and TRBJ2-1 gives the full variable domain: GAGVSQSPSNKVTEKGKDVELRCDPISGHTALYWYRQSLGQGLEFLIYFQGNSAPDKSGLPSDRFSAERTGGSVSTLTIQRTQQEDSAVYLCASSPARGYPYNEQFFGPGTRLTVL.

The chain joins TRBV7-6 to TRBJ1-2; D unresolved. V was pared by 5 bases and J by 0 bases, with 13 bases between. The germline V gene has CDR1 SGHVS and CDR2 FNYEAQ. The CDR3 consists of 15 residues. Here the CDR3 reads CASSRGELANYGYTF. The DNA for the CDR3 is TGTGCCAGCAGCCGGGGAGAGTTAGCTAACTATGGCTACACCTTC.